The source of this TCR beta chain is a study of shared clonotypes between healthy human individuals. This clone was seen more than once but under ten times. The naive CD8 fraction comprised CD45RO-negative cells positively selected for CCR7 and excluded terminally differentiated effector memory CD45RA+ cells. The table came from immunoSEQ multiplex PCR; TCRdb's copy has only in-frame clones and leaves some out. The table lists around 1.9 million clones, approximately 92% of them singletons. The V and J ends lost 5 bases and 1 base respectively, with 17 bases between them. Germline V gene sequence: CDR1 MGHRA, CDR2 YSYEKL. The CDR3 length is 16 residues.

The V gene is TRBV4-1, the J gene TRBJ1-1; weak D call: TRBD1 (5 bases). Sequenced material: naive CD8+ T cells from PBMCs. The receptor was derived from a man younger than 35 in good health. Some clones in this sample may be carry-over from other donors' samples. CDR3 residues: CASSDMGGRGNTEAFF. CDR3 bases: TGCGCCAGCAGCGACATGGGGGGGAGAGGGAACACTGAAGCTTTCTTT.